The present T cell receptor (beta chain) was sequenced within a study of blood T cell repertoires in COVID-19. About the study: PBMCs, B-cell-depleted T cells, or T cells were the source of the cDNA or gDNA that made up the material.

V shed 4 bases and J 9 bases; nucleotides not matched to a gene: 10. The germline CDR1 and CDR2 sequences are LGHDT and YNNKEL (reference sequence). This CDR3 contains 16 residues. This table comes from immunoSEQ multiplex PCR, and its TCRdb copy is limited to in-frame clones, with some not included. The top ten hold approximately 6% of the sample, which has roughly 220,000 clones, around 80% seen once. The sample was peripheral blood. The TCR was taken from a woman between 70 and 85 years old with acute or convalescent COVID-19. The V call is TRBV3-1 (or the pseudogene TRBV3-2), the J call TRBJ1-6, with 9 positions matching TRBD1. CDR3 region: CASSLAGGQGGSPLHF. For the CDR3, the DNA is TGTGCCAGCAGCCTTGCCGGGGGACAGGGCGGTTCACCCCTCCACTTT.